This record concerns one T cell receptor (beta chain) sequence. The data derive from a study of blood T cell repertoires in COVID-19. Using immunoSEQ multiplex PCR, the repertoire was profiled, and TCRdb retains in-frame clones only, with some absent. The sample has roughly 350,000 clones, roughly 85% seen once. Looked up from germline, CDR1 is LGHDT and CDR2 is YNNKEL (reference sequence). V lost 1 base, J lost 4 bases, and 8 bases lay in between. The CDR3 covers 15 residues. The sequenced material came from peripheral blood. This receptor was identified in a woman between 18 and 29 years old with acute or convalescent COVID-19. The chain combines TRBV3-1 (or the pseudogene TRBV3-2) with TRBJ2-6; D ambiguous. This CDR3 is CASSQGELGANVLTF. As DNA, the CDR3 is TGTGCCAGCAGCCAAGGTGAACTAGGGGCCAACGTCCTGACTTTC.